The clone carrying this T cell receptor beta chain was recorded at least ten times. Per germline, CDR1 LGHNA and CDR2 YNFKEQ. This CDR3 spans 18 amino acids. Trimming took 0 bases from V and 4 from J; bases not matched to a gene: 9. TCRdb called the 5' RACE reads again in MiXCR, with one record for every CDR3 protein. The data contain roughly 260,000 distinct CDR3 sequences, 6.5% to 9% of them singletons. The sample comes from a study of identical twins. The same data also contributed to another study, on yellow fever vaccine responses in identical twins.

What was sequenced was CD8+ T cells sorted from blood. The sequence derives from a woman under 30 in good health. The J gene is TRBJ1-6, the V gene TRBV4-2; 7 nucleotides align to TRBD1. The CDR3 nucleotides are TGTGCCAGCAGCCAAGAAGGTGCAGGGGGGATTTATAATTCACCCCTCCACTTT. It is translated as CASSQEGAGGIYNSPLHF.